Presented here are 13 T cell receptor beta chains from one specimen sequenced in a study of cytomegalovirus exposure and HLA in healthy donors. The repertoire was sequenced with immunoSEQ multiplex PCR; TCRdb's copy has only in-frame clones and lacks some. The table records tens of thousands of clones, approximately 97% of them present only once. The sequenced sample was PBMCs. These receptors were taken from a young woman in good health and CMV-seropositive.

The gene calls are TRBV15 and TRBJ1-5, with TRBD1 identical over 7 bases. The V gene's germline CDR1 is LNHNV and CDR2 YYDKDF (reference sequence). The CDR3 extends over 15 amino acids. Trimming cost V 5 bases and J 5 bases; bases outside gene matches: 9. The CDR3 DNA is TGTGCCACCAGCGTAATGGGACAGCCACATCAGCCCCAGCATTTT. This gives the protein CATSVMGQPHQPQHF.

This chain joins TRBV21-1 and TRBJ2-7; the table's TRBD2 call for D was not verified on the DNA. TRBV21-1 is labeled a pseudogene. There are 17 residues in the CDR3. The CDR3 DNA reads TGTGCCAGCAGCAAAGAAGGCCAGCGGGGGGGGGCCTACGAGCAGTACTTC. It is translated as CASSKEGQRGGAYEQYF.

The rearrangement uses TRBV6-1 and TRBJ2-7; possible D gene TRBD2, 6 bases. V lost 7 bases to trimming and J lost 7 bases, with 11 bases between them. CDR3 length equals 11 residues. CDR1 is MNHNS, CDR2 SASEGT, per germline. The CDR3 reads CASILGGEQYF. The CDR3 bases are TGTGCCAGCATACTCGGAGGGGAGCAGTACTTC.

The chain joins TRBV7-9 to TRBJ2-7, with D perhaps TRBD2 (5 bases). Germline values: CDR1 SEHNR, CDR2 FQNEAQ (reference sequence). V gave up 4 bases and J gave up 7 bases, with 17 bases separating them. The CDR3 sequence is 14 residues long. The CDR3 spells CASSSSGSRREQYF. CDR3 bases: TGTGCCAGCAGCTCGTCGGGGAGCCGCAGGGAGCAGTACTTC. Filled out from reference TRBV7-9 and TRBJ2-7, the complete variable domain reads DTGVSQNPRHKITKRGQNVTFRCDPISEHNRLYWYRQTLGQGPEFLTYFQNEAQLEKSRLLSDRFSAERPKGSFSTLEIQRTEQGDSAMYLCASSSSGSRREQYFGPGTRLTVT.

The rearrangement joins TRBV28 to TRBJ2-7; 7 bases fit TRBD1. With V trimmed by 5 bases and J by 4 bases, 5 bases remained unmatched. The germline V gene has CDR1 MDHEN and CDR2 SYDVKM. There are 13 residues in the CDR3. The CDR3 DNA is TGTGCCAGCAGTCTCGGGACAGAATACGAGCAGTACTTC. It translates to CASSLGTEYEQYF.

The V call is TRBV5-4, the J call TRBJ2-7; D is unclear. The length of the CDR3 is 13 residues. From germline, CDR1 is SGHNT and CDR2 YYREEE (reference sequence). V lost 4 bases and J lost 2, with 10 bases in between. CDR3 residues: CASSIDTAYEQYF. The CDR3 DNA follows: TGTGCCAGCAGCATAGACACTGCCTACGAGCAGTACTTC.

The DNA for the CDR3 is TGTGCCAGCAGTTTATCCGGACAGGGTCCAGGGCAAGAGACCCAGTACTTC. Protein sequence: CASSLSGQGPGQETQYF. The rearrangement joins TRBV27 to TRBJ2-5; TRBD1 matches at 8 bases. From germline, CDR1 is MNHEY and CDR2 SMNVEV (reference sequence). Losses at the gene ends were 0 bases for V and 2 bases for J; bases not matched to a gene: 8. The CDR3 is 17 residues long.

The genes are TRBV27 and TRBJ2-7; perhaps TRBD1 as D (5 bases). The CDR3 extends over 15 amino acids. V dropped 3 bases and J dropped 7 bases, with 19 bases sitting between them. From germline, CDR1 is MNHEY and CDR2 SMNVEV (reference sequence). The chain's CDR3 is CASSLSVRALGEQYF. CDR3 sequence (DNA): TGTGCCAGCAGTTTGAGTGTCAGGGCCCTCGGGGAGCAGTACTTC.

The J gene is TRBJ1-4, the V gene TRBV16; D uncertain. With 0 bases removed from V and 2 bases from J, the gap between germline ends came to 13 bases. This CDR3 is built from 17 residues. The V gene's germline CDR1 is KGHSY and CDR2 FQNENV. The CDR3 sequence is CASSQSPGYGTNEKLFF. CDR3 nucleotide sequence: TGTGCCAGCAGCCAATCGCCAGGTTATGGGACTAATGAAAAACTGTTTTTT.

The genes are TRBV4-1 and TRBJ2-2; TRBD2 is a possible D gene (6 bases). The CDR3 runs to 13 residues. V was clipped by 4 bases and J by 5 bases, with 8 bases between them. Germline V gene data show CDR1 as MGHRA and CDR2 as YSYEKL. The CDR3 reads CASSPAGTGELFF. In nucleotides, the CDR3 is TGCGCCAGCAGCCCCGCGGGAACCGGGGAGCTGTTTTTT.

This rearrangement joins TRBV7-3 to TRBJ1-1; no firm D call. This CDR3 has 12 amino acids. The V gene's germline CDR1 is SGHTA and CDR2 FQGTGA. V was trimmed by 6 bases and J by 6 bases, leaving 11 bases between them. The CDR3 region is CASRSRLAEAFF. CDR3 bases: TGTGCCAGCAGGTCCCGGTTGGCTGAAGCTTTCTTT.

The table lists this clone with a count of one. The rearrangement links TRBV4-2 to TRBJ1-1; D remains ambiguous. This CDR3 region has 13 residues. The ends were cut back, 1 base at V and 5 bases at J, with 8 bases in the middle. The germline V gene has CDR1 LGHNA and CDR2 YNFKEQ. CDR3 nucleotide sequence: TGTGCCAGCAGCCAAGGGCCGGGGACTGAAGCTTTCTTT. It codes for CASSQGPGTEAFF.

The J gene is TRBJ1-2, the V gene TRBV30; 7 bases agree with TRBD1. With 4 bases clipped from V and 7 bases from J, the junction kept 6 bases outside the gene matches. The CDR3 contains 12 residues. Germline V gene data show CDR1 as GTSNPN and CDR2 as SVGIG (reference sequence). The CDR3 DNA follows: TGTGCCTGGACCCCAGGGGGAACTGGCTACACCTTC. Protein sequence: CAWTPGGTGYTF.